This T cell receptor beta chain was sequenced for a study of regulatory T cells in long-lasting Graves disease. This clonotype was counted only a few times. Its antigen is unidentified. Construction of the TCR beta libraries employed iRepertoire HTBI primers in conjunction with Arm-PCR of CDR3 regions. TCRdb reprocessed the multiplex PCR reads via MiXCR and lists one record per CDR3 protein. Of roughly 510,000 distinct CDR3 sequences in the sample, 15% to 20% were seen once. Germline V lookup: CDR1 DFQATT, CDR2 SNEGSKA (reference sequence). This CDR3 contains 15 residues. V lost 5 bases, J lost 0 bases, and 15 bases lay in between. Whole-study findings and limits: Persistent patients had more shared public clonotypes (around 2,800) than new patients (roughly 900).

Time point defined: newly diagnosed GD, antithyroid drugs for less than 3 months. Extracted PBMC RNA gave rise to the TCR library. The data also belong to a second study, concerning T cells in Graves' hyperthyroidism and ophthalmopathy. That source adds: Most clonotypes that expanded in the thyroid above 0.001 also showed up in blood.

This receptor was identified in a man aged 18 to 29 with Graves disease. The chain couples TRBV20-1 to TRBJ2-3; D might be TRBD2 (6 bases). Sample: peripheral blood mononuclear cells (PBMCs), taken at new diagnosis, from a patient treated with antithyroid drugs. The CDR3 is CSAAAGSTSTDTQYF. The DNA of the CDR3 is TGCAGTGCTGCCGCCGGGAGCACTAGCACAGATACGCAGTATTTT.